These 4 T cell receptor beta chains came from one sample sequenced in a study of blood T cell repertoires in COVID-19. Here immunoSEQ multiplex PCR was the method, and the copy in TCRdb shows in-frame clones only, minus some. The sample gives approximately 200,000 clones, about 76% of which show up once; 5.5% to 7% is in the top ten. The sequenced sample was peripheral blood. These TCRs come from a middle-aged woman with COVID-19, enrolled during active disease.

The rearrangement joins TRBV7-9 to TRBJ2-3; 8 bases align to TRBD2. This CDR3 contains 12 residues. Per the germline V gene, CDR1 is SEHNR and CDR2 is FQNEAQ (reference sequence). V lost 4 bases to trimming and J lost 11 bases; unmatched junction nucleotides: 5. DNA for the CDR3: TGTGCCAGCAGCTCAGGACTAGCTAAGCAGTATTTT. Translated, it gives CASSSGLAKQYF.

This chain links TRBV24-1 with TRBJ1-1, with D uncertain. The V gene lost 0 bases and the J gene lost 7 bases, with 5 bases spanning the gap. The CDR3 loop spans 12 amino acids. Germline V gene data show CDR1 as KGHDR and CDR2 as SFDVKD. The CDR3 region is CATSDLTGEAFF. CDR3 bases: TGTGCCACCAGTGATTTGACCGGTGAAGCTTTCTTT.

This clone was found once. V gene TRBV3-1 (or the pseudogene TRBV3-2) combines with J gene TRBJ1-3, with D perhaps matching TRBD1 (5 bases). Germline assignment: CDR1 LGHDT and CDR2 YNNKEL (reference sequence). This CDR3 is 17 amino acids long. Trimming took off 4 bases at V and 0 bases at J, with 16 bases between the two ends. In DNA form, the CDR3 reads TGTGCCAGCAGCCTAGCGGCAGGGTTAGGCTCTGGAAACACCATATATTTT. It translates to CASSLAAGLGSGNTIYF.

The V gene is TRBV9, the J gene TRBJ2-7, with D maybe TRBD1 (6 bases). Trimming left V 0 bases short and J 3 bases short, with 13 bases between. This CDR3 contains 15 residues. Germline V CDR1 and CDR2: SGDLS, YYNGEE. Here the CDR3 reads CASSVGGQVDYEQYF. The CDR3 region has the DNA TGTGCCAGCAGCGTAGGGGGGCAGGTAGACTACGAGCAGTACTTC.